This TCR beta chain stems from a study of T cell repertoires in cytomegalovirus infection. V gave up 4 bases and J gave up 1 base, with 8 bases separating them. CDR3 length equals 13 residues. In germline, CDR1 is SEHNR, CDR2 FQNEAQ (reference sequence). TCRdb called the reads again in MiXCR, with one record for every CDR3 protein. The data show around 240,000 distinct CDR3 sequences, approximately 22% seen once. In its sample, this clonotype was seen a few times. The source of this sequence is a human donor in good health (CMV status not recorded). Some clones in this sample may be carry-over from other donors' samples. The V call is TRBV7-9, the J call TRBJ2-7; D not certain. The specimen was CD8+ T cells from PBMCs. CDR3 sequence reads: CASSSTESYEQYF. For the CDR3, the DNA is TGTGCCAGCAGCTCGACGGAATCCTACGAGCAGTACTTC.